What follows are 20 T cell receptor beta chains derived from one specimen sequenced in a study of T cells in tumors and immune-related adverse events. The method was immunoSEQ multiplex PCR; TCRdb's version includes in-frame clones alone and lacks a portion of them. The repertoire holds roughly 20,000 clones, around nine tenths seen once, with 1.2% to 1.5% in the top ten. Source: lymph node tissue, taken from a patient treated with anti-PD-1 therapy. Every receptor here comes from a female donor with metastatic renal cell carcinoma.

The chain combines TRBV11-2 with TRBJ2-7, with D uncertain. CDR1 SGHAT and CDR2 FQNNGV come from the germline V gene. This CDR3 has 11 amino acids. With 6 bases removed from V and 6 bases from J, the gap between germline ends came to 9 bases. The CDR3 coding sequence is TGTGCCAGCAGTAGACTTGGCGAGCAGTACTTC. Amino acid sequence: CASSRLGEQYF.

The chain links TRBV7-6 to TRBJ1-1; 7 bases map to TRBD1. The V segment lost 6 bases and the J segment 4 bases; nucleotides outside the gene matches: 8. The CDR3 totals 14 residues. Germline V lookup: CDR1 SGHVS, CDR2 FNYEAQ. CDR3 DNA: TGTGCCAGCAGTTCACAGGGGAGTTCCACTGAAGCTTTCTTT. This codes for CASSSQGSSTEAFF.

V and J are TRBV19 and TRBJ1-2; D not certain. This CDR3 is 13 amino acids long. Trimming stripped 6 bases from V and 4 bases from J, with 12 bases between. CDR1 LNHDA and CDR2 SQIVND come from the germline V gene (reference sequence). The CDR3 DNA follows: TGTGCCAGTAGGAACGATTACGTCTATGGCTACACCTTC. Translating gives CASRNDYVYGYTF.

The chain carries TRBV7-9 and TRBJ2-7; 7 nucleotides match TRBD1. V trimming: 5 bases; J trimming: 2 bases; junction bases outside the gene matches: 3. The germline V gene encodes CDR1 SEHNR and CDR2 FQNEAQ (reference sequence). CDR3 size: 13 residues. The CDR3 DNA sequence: TGTGCCAGCAGCCTTACAGGGGCCTACGAGCAGTACTTC. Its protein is CASSLTGAYEQYF. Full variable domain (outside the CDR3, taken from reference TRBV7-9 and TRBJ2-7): DTGVSQNPRHKITKRGQNVTFRCDPISEHNRLYWYRQTLGQGPEFLTYFQNEAQLEKSRLLSDRFSAERPKGSFSTLEIQRTEQGDSAMYLCASSLTGAYEQYFGPGTRLTVT.

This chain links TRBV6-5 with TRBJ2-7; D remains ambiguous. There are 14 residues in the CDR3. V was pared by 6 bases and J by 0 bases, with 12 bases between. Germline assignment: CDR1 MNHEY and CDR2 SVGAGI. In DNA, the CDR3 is TGTGCCAGCAGCCTCTCCGGTATCTCCTACGAGCAGTACTTC. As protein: CASSLSGISYEQYF.

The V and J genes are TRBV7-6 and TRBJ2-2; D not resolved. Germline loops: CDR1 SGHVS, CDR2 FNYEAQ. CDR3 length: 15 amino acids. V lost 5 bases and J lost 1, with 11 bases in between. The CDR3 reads CASSPRQLNTGELFF. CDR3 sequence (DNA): TGTGCCAGCAGCCCCAGGCAGTTGAACACCGGGGAGCTGTTTTTT.

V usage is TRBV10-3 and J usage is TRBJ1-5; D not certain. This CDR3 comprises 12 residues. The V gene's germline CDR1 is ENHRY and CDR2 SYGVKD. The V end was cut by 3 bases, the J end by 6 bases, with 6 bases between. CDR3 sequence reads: CAISDTGQPQHF. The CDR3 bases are TGTGCCATCAGTGATACGGGTCAGCCCCAGCATTTT.

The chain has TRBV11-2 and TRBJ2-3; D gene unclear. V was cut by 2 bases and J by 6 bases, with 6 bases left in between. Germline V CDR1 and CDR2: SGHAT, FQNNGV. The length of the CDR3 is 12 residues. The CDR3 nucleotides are TGTGCCAGCAGCTTAAATTACGATACGCAGTATTTT. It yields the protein CASSLNYDTQYF.

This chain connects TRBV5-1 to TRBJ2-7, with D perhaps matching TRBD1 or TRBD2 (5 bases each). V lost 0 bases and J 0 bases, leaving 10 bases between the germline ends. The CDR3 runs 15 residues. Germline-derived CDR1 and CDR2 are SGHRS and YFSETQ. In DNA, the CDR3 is TGCGCCAGCAGCTTGGCGGGGACCCACTCCTACGAGCAGTACTTC. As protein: CASSLAGTHSYEQYF. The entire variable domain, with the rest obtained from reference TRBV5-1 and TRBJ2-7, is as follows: KAGVTQTPRYLIKTRGQQVTLSCSPISGHRSVSWYQQTPGQGLQFLFEYFSETQRNKGNFPGRFSGRQFSNSRSEMNVSTLELGDSALYLCASSLAGTHSYEQYFGPGTRLTVT.

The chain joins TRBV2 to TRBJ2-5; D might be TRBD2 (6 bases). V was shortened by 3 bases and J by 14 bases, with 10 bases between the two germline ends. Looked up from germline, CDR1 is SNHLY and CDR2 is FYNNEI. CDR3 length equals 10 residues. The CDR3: CASSEGDCYF. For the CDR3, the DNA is TGTGCCAGCAGTGAGGGGGACTGCTACTTC.

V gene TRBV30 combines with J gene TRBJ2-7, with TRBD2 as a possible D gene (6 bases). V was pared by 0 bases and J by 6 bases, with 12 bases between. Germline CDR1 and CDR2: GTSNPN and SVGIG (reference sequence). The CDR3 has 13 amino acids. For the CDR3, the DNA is TGTGCCTGGAGTGTACGCATGGGGGGCGAGCAGTACTTC. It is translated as CAWSVRMGGEQYF.

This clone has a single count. The CDR3 coding sequence is TGTGCCATCAGTGAAGTTCCGTCTAGCGGGCAAGAGACCCAGTACTTC. Protein: CAISEVPSSGQETQYF. The V gene is TRBV10-3, the J gene TRBJ2-5, with 8 bases that match TRBD2. Trimming took 3 bases from V and 2 from J; bases not matched to a gene: 8. The CDR3 consists of 16 residues. The germline gives CDR1 ENHRY, CDR2 SYGVKD.

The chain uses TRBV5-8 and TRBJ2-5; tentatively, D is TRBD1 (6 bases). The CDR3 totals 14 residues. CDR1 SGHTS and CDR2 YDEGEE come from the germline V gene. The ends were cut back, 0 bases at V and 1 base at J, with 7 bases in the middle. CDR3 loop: CASSLGQAQETQYF. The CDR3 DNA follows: TGTGCCAGCAGCTTGGGACAGGCCCAAGAGACCCAGTACTTC.

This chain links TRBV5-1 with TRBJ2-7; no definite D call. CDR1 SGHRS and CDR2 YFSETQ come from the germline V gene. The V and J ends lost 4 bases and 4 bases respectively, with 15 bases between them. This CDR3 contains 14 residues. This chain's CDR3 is CASSPDFAGYEQYF. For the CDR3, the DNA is TGCGCCAGCAGCCCCGACTTCGCTGGGTACGAGCAGTACTTC.

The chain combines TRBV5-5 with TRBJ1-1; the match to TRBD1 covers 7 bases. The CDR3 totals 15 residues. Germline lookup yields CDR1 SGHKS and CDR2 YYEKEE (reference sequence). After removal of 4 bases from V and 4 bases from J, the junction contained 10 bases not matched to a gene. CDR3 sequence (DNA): TGTGCCAGCAGCCCCATAAGGGGACAGTTCACTGAAGCTTTCTTT. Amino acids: CASSPIRGQFTEAFF. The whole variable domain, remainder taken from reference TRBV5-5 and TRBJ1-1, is DAGVTQSPTHLIKTRGQQVTLRCSPISGHKSVSWYQQVLGQGPQFIFQYYEKEERGRGNFPDRFSARQFPNYSSELNVNALLLGDSALYLCASSPIRGQFTEAFFGQGTRLTVV.

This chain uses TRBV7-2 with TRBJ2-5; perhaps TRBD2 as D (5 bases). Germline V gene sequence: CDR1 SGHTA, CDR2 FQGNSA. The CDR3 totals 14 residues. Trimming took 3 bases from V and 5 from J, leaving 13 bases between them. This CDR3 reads CASSFGGRRETQYF. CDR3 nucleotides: TGTGCCAGCAGCTTTGGCGGGCGGCGGGAGACCCAGTACTTC.

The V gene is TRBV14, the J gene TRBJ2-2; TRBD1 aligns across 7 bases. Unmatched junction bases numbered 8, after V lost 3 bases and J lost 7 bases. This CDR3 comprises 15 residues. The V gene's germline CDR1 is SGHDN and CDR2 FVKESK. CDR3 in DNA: TGTGCCAGCAGCCATATAGGGGGCGCGAGCGGGGAGCTGTTTTTT. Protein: CASSHIGGASGELFF.

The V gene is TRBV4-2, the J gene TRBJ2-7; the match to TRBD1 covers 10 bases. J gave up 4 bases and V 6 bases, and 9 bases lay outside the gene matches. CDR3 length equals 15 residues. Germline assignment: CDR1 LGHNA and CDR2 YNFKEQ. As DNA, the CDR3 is TGTGCCAGCAGTCTAGGACAGGGGGTTTCGTACGAGCAGTACTTC. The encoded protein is CASSLGQGVSYEQYF.

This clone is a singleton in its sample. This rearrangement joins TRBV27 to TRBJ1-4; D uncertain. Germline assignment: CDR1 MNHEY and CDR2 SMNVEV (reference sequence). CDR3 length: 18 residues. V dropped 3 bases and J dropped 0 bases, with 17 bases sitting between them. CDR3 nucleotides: TGTGCCAGCAGTTTCGGGAGAACTCACCCGGCAACTAATGAAAAACTGTTTTTT. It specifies CASSFGRTHPATNEKLFF.

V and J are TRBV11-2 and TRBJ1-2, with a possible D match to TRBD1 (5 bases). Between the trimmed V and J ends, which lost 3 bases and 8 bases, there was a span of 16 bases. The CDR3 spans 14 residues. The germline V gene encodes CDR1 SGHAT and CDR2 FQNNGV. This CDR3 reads CASSFRDPLLGYTF. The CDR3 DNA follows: TGTGCCAGCAGCTTTAGGGACCCACTTCTAGGCTACACCTTC.